One sample yielded the 30 T cell receptor beta chains listed below, sequenced in a study of OX40 agonist ivuxolimab in advanced cancers. Assay used: immunoSEQ multiplex PCR; TCRdb lists only in-frame clones, some missing. The top ten clones hold about 0.7% of a sample with 70,000 to 95,000 clones, under 95% of them seen once. This specimen was CD4+ or CD8+ T cells sorted from blood, taken in a trial of the OX40 agonist ivuxolimab. These receptors were taken from an adult with an advanced solid tumor such as melanoma, head and neck, liver or kidney cancer.

This chain joins TRBV7-2 and TRBJ2-7, with D possibly matching TRBD2 (6 bases). CDR1 and CDR2 from the germline V gene are SGHTA and FQGNSA. V was cut by 2 bases and J by 2 bases, with 16 bases left in between. This CDR3 spans 16 amino acids. CDR3 loop: CASSLSAISGTYEQYF. In nucleotides, the CDR3 is TGTGCCAGCAGCTTATCGGCAATTAGCGGAACCTACGAGCAGTACTTC. The full variable domain, rest sourced from reference TRBV7-2 and TRBJ2-7, is GAGVSQSPSNKVTEKGKDVELRCDPISGHTALYWYRQSLGQGLEFLIYFQGNSAPDKSGLPSDRFSAERTGGSVSTLTIQRTQQEDSAVYLCASSLSAISGTYEQYFGPGTRLTVT.

The chain carries TRBV5-1 and TRBJ2-3; a possible D gene is TRBD2 (7 bases). This CDR3 spans 14 amino acids. Trimming shortened V by 9 bases and J by 3 bases, and 17 bases separated the two germline ends. Germline CDR1 is SGHRS and CDR2 is YFSETQ. CDR3 region: CATGEGVKTDTQYF. The CDR3 DNA follows: TGCGCCACCGGGGAGGGGGTCAAAACAGATACGCAGTATTTT.

V usage is TRBV11-2 and J usage is TRBJ1-4; the match to TRBD1 covers 10 bases. This CDR3 has 15 amino acids. The J segment lost 3 bases and the V segment lost 5 bases, leaving 3 bases of the junction unmatched. Looked up from germline, CDR1 is SGHAT and CDR2 is FQNNGV. CDR3 nucleotide sequence: TGTGCCAGCAGCCAAGACAGGGGGCCTAATGAAAAACTGTTTTTT. It specifies CASSQDRGPNEKLFF.

CDR3 amino acids: CASSASPNGGDTQYF. The CDR3 bases are TGTGCCAGCAGCGCGAGCCCGAACGGGGGGGATACGCAGTATTTT. The chain joins TRBV9 to TRBJ2-3, with TRBD2 matching over 7 bases. Germline lookup yields CDR1 SGDLS and CDR2 YYNGEE. V lost 3 bases, J lost 6 bases, and 10 bases stayed unmatched. The CDR3 loop spans 15 amino acids.

The genes are TRBV13 and TRBJ2-7; the match to TRBD2 covers 10 bases. Germline CDR1 and CDR2: PRHDT and FYEKMQ (reference sequence). CDR3 size: 15 residues. J lost 1 base, V lost 6 bases, and 6 bases had no gene match. The CDR3 sequence is CASSPLAGASYEQYF. The CDR3 region has the DNA TGTGCCAGCAGTCCCCTAGCGGGGGCATCCTACGAGCAGTACTTC.

The chain has TRBV5-1 and TRBJ1-2, with D possibly TRBD1 on 5 matching bases. The CDR3 sequence is 14 residues long. Germline CDR1 reads SGHRS; CDR2 reads YFSETQ. Trimming stripped 4 bases from V and 5 bases from J, with 15 bases between. The CDR3, as DNA: TGCGCCAGCAGCCCACCTCAGGGAGGTTATGGCTACACCTTC. It specifies CASSPPQGGYGYTF.

The chain uses TRBV27 and TRBJ2-7, with D maybe TRBD1 (5 bases). V was pared by 3 bases and J by 2 bases, with 8 bases between. This CDR3 comprises 13 residues. Germline CDR1 and CDR2: MNHEY and SMNVEV (reference sequence). The CDR3 coding sequence is TGTGCCAGCAGTTTGGGGCAGCCCTACGAGCAGTACTTC. Amino acids: CASSLGQPYEQYF.

The V gene is TRBV5-7, the J gene TRBJ2-7; D gene ambiguous. TRBV5-7 is noted as an ORF with a role that remains uncertain. Trimming cost V 2 bases and J 6 bases, with 6 bases left between them. The length of the CDR3 is 11 residues. CDR3 in amino acids: CASSLGGEQYF. The CDR3 bases are TGTGCCAGCAGCTTAGGTGGCGAGCAGTACTTC.

The chain has TRBV29-1 and TRBJ1-4, with D tentatively TRBD1 (6 bases). The germline gives CDR1 SQVTM, CDR2 ANQGSEA. V shed 0 bases and J shed 4 bases, with 12 bases lying between them. CDR3 length equals 15 residues. The chain's CDR3 is CSVEDSRGVNEKLFF. CDR3 DNA sequence: TGCAGCGTTGAAGATTCGAGGGGGGTTAATGAAAAACTGTTTTTT.

J is TRBJ2-5 and V is TRBV28; 10 bases agree with TRBD2. The CDR3 length is 15 residues. Germline values: CDR1 MDHEN, CDR2 SYDVKM. J was trimmed by 9 bases and V by 2 bases; bases with no gene match: 9. The DNA for the CDR3 is TGTGCCAGCAGTTTAGGAGCGGGGGGGGGCCCGTCCCAGTACTTC. It codes for CASSLGAGGGPSQYF.

The chain uses TRBV7-9 and TRBJ1-2; TRBD1 might be the D (6 bases). The V and J ends lost 4 bases and 8 bases respectively, with 17 bases between them. This CDR3 spans 14 amino acids. Germline lookup yields CDR1 SEHNR and CDR2 FQNEAQ (reference sequence). CDR3 nucleotides: TGTGCCAGCAGCTATGGGGCGGGGGCGGGCGGCTACACCTTC. Residues: CASSYGAGAGGYTF. The whole variable domain, filled in from reference TRBV7-9 and TRBJ1-2, reads DTGVSQNPRHKITKRGQNVTFRCDPISEHNRLYWYRQTLGQGPEFLTYFQNEAQLEKSRLLSDRFSAERPKGSFSTLEIQRTEQGDSAMYLCASSYGAGAGGYTFGSGTRLTVV.

V gene TRBV20-1 combines with J gene TRBJ2-3; no definite D call. The length of the CDR3 is 11 residues. The V gene lost 5 bases and the J gene lost 6 bases, with 9 bases spanning the gap. Germline assignment: CDR1 DFQATT and CDR2 SNEGSKA (reference sequence). CDR3 residues: CSADFRDTQYF. The CDR3 DNA sequence: TGCAGTGCTGATTTTCGGGATACGCAGTATTTT.

In its sample, this clone was seen once. The rearrangement joins TRBV29-1 to TRBJ2-5; D not certain. The CDR3 length is 12 residues. Germline lookup yields CDR1 SQVTM and CDR2 ANQGSEA. The V gene lost 0 bases and the J gene lost 5 bases, with 7 bases spanning the gap. The CDR3 reads CSVEEGYETQYF. In DNA form, the CDR3 reads TGCAGCGTTGAAGAGGGGTATGAGACCCAGTACTTC. The full variable domain, completed using reference TRBV29-1 and TRBJ2-5, is SAVISQKPSRDICQRGTSLTIQCQVDSQVTMMFWYRQQPGQSLTLIATANQGSEATYESGFVIDKFPISRPNLTFSTLTVSNMSPEDSSIYLCSVEEGYETQYFGPGTRLLVL.

Remarks on this clone: This specimen includes other DNA sequences encoding the same CDR3. The chain links TRBV5-1 to TRBJ1-1; 7 nucleotides align to TRBD1. The CDR3 sequence is 14 residues long. Trimming at V came to 0 bases and at J to 1 base, leaving 0 bases not matched to a gene. The V gene's germline CDR1 is SGHRS and CDR2 YFSETQ. Here the CDR3 reads CASSLDRGNTEAFF. DNA for the CDR3: TGCGCCAGCAGCTTGGACAGGGGGAACACTGAAGCTTTCTTT.

The V call is TRBV30, the J call TRBJ1-6; D is perhaps TRBD1 (5 bases). The CDR3 loop spans 13 amino acids. Trimming cost V 4 bases and J 8 bases, with 12 bases left between them. Germline V gives CDR1 GTSNPN, CDR2 SVGIG (reference sequence). The CDR3 DNA reads TGTGCCTGGAATGTAATGGGGGATTCACCCCTCCACTTT. This codes for CAWNVMGDSPLHF.

The chain is built from TRBV18 and TRBJ2-2, with D uncertain. The germline V gene encodes CDR1 KGHSH and CDR2 LQKENI. CDR3 length: 17 amino acids. Deletions cut 1 base from V and 1 base from J, with 13 bases between. CDR3 loop: CASSPRLSGLNTGELFF. The CDR3 DNA follows: TGTGCCAGCTCACCACGACTTTCGGGCTTGAACACCGGGGAGCTGTTTTTT.

CDR3 protein: CASSRTSGITVYEQYF. Here the CDR3 DNA reads TGTGCCAGCTCTCGGACTAGCGGGATAACGGTCTACGAGCAGTACTTC. This chain connects TRBV18 to TRBJ2-7, with 12 bases lining up with TRBD2. The CDR3 extends over 16 amino acids. Per germline, CDR1 KGHSH and CDR2 LQKENI. The V segment lost 6 bases and the J segment 3 bases; nucleotides outside the gene matches: 9.

The chain employs TRBV5-4 and TRBJ2-7; perhaps TRBD1 as D (6 bases). The CDR3 runs to 15 residues. The germline gives CDR1 SGHNT, CDR2 YYREEE (reference sequence). The germline V and J ends were trimmed by 3 bases and 2 bases, with 15 bases remaining between them. CDR3: CASSSKEDSPYEQYF. DNA for the CDR3: TGTGCCAGCAGCTCCAAGGAGGACAGCCCCTACGAGCAGTACTTC.

This chain joins TRBV28 and TRBJ1-2; 7 nucleotides agree with TRBD1. Germline-derived CDR1 and CDR2 are MDHEN and SYDVKM. The J segment lost 13 bases and the V segment lost 8 bases, leaving 16 bases of the junction unmatched. The CDR3 length is 13 residues. The CDR3 loop is CASLLLAGGRFTF. CDR3 DNA sequence: TGTGCCAGCCTCCTACTGGCAGGGGGGCGGTTCACCTTC.

CDR3 amino acids: CASSPSYEQYF. In DNA, the CDR3 is TGTGCCAGCAGTCCCTCCTACGAGCAGTACTTC. The chain employs TRBV2 and TRBJ2-7; D ambiguous. The germline gives CDR1 SNHLY, CDR2 FYNNEI. Trimming cost V 5 bases and J 0 bases, with 2 bases left between them. This CDR3 region has 11 residues. The variable domain in full, completed from reference TRBV2 and TRBJ2-7, reads EPEVTQTPSHQVTQMGQEVILRCVPISNHLYFYWYRQILGQKVEFLVSFYNNEISEKSEIFDDQFSVERPDGSNFTLKIRSTKLEDSAMYFCASSPSYEQYFGPGTRLTVT.

This chain links TRBV29-1 with TRBJ2-1, with 10 bases that match TRBD2. Germline CDR1 and CDR2: SQVTM and ANQGSEA. With V trimmed by 7 bases and J by 7 bases, 10 bases remained unmatched. The CDR3 totals 14 residues. The CDR3 sequence is CSARGVAGGNEQFF. For the CDR3, the DNA is TGCAGCGCCCGAGGGGTAGCGGGAGGAAATGAGCAGTTCTTC.

V gene TRBV27 combines with J gene TRBJ2-5; TRBD1 matches at 9 bases. This CDR3 is built from 16 residues. V lost 0 bases, J lost 5 bases, and 7 bases stayed unmatched. The germline gives CDR1 MNHEY, CDR2 SMNVEV (reference sequence). CDR3 loop: CASSLSSGQGRETQYF. For the CDR3, the DNA is TGTGCCAGCAGTTTATCTTCCGGACAGGGGCGCGAGACCCAGTACTTC.

This chain links TRBV18 with TRBJ2-1, with 8 nucleotides matching TRBD1. The germline V gene encodes CDR1 KGHSH and CDR2 LQKENI. With V trimmed by 4 bases and J by 2 bases, 4 bases remained unmatched. This CDR3 has 15 residues. The CDR3 sequence: CASSRDRPPYNEQFF. In nucleotides, the CDR3 is TGTGCCAGCTCACGGGACAGGCCGCCCTACAATGAGCAGTTCTTC.

The chain joins TRBV6-6 to TRBJ2-1; TRBD2 matches at 8 bases. In germline, CDR1 is MNHNY, CDR2 SVGAGI (reference sequence). Trimming took 7 bases from V and 9 from J; bases not matched to a gene: 14. This CDR3 has 15 amino acids. The CDR3 DNA is TGTGCCAGCACCCTGAGCGGGGGCCCCGAGGGTGAGCAGTTCTTC. It is translated as CASTLSGGPEGEQFF.

The V gene is TRBV7-2, the J gene TRBJ2-7; 10 bases align to TRBD1. The CDR3 has 15 residues. Germline V gene data show CDR1 as SGHTA and CDR2 as FQGNSA. V gave up 4 bases and J gave up 2 bases; unmatched junction bases: 5. The CDR3 reads CASSSRQGAAYEQYF. The CDR3 nucleotides read TGTGCCAGCAGCTCTAGACAGGGGGCGGCCTACGAGCAGTACTTC. Full variable domain (outside the CDR3, taken from reference TRBV7-2 and TRBJ2-7): GAGVSQSPSNKVTEKGKDVELRCDPISGHTALYWYRQSLGQGLEFLIYFQGNSAPDKSGLPSDRFSAERTGGSVSTLTIQRTQQEDSAVYLCASSSRQGAAYEQYFGPGTRLTVT.

This clone was seen once. The chain carries TRBV10-3 and TRBJ1-5, with D hard to call. This CDR3 is 13 amino acids long. The germline V gene has CDR1 ENHRY and CDR2 SYGVKD. Trimming removed 8 bases from V and 5 bases from J, with 13 bases in between. The CDR3 reads CAIGDSGDQPQHF. The CDR3 bases are TGTGCCATCGGCGATTCCGGGGATCAGCCCCAGCATTTT.

This sequence joins TRBV19 and TRBJ1-1; D is possibly TRBD1 (5 bases). Germline V gene sequence: CDR1 LNHDA, CDR2 SQIVND (reference sequence). This CDR3 spans 14 amino acids. Deletions cut 6 bases from V and 3 bases from J, with 14 bases between. The CDR3 nucleotides read TGTGCCAGTAGGATGACAGAGGTCGACACTGAAGCTTTCTTT. As protein: CASRMTEVDTEAFF.

This chain joins TRBV10-3 and TRBJ2-1; D is ambiguous. Germline assignment: CDR1 ENHRY and CDR2 SYGVKD. V dropped 3 bases and J dropped 7 bases, with 7 bases sitting between them. The CDR3 totals 12 residues. The CDR3 protein is CAISEHGNEQFF. The DNA of the CDR3 is TGTGCCATCAGTGAACATGGAAATGAGCAGTTCTTC.

The V call is TRBV5-5, the J call TRBJ1-1; D not certain. Trimming removed 2 bases at V and 3 bases at J, with 8 bases between. The CDR3 is 13 amino acids. CDR1 and CDR2 (germline): SGHKS, YYEKEE (reference sequence). Here the CDR3 reads CASSFEDDTEAFF. The CDR3 bases are TGTGCCAGCAGCTTTGAGGACGACACTGAAGCTTTCTTT.

This clone was seen a few times. The V call is TRBV10-3, the J call TRBJ2-3; unclear D gene. The CDR3 sequence is 13 residues long. Germline CDR1 is ENHRY and CDR2 is SYGVKD. The V and J ends lost 4 bases and 1 base respectively, with 6 bases between them. Here the CDR3 DNA reads TGTGCCATCAGTGTGGCTGGCACAGATACGCAGTATTTT. Translation gives CAISVAGTDTQYF.